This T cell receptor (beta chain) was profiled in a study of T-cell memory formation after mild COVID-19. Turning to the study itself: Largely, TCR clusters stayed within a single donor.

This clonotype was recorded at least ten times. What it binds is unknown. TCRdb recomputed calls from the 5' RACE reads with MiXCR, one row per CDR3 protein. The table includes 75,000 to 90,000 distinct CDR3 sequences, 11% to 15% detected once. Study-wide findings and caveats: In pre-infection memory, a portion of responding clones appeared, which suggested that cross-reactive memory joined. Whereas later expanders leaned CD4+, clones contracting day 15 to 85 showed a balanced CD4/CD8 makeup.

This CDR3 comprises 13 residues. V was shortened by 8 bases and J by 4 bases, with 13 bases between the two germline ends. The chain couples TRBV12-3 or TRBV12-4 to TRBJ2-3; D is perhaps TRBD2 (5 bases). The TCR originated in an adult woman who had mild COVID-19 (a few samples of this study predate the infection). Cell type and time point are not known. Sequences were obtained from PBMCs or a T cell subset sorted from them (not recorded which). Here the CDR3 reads CASVGEGADTQYF. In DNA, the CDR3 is TGTGCCAGCGTGGGAGAGGGCGCAGATACGCAGTATTTT.